This T cell receptor (beta chain) came from a study of persistence of HIV-infected CD4 T cells. Overlapping HIV-1 Gag 15-mer peptides at about 1 ug per peptide per mL were used. CD4+ T cells upregulating both CD40 ligand and CD69 were sorted as responding cells. Germline V gene data show CDR1 as SGHAT and CDR2 as FQNNGV. The CDR3 extends over 15 amino acids. V was trimmed by 4 bases and J by 0 bases, leaving 11 bases between them. In regard to this clone: The antigen is unknown.

The immunoSEQ assay was version 4, run in survey mode. The protocol was immunoSEQ multiplex PCR, while the TCRdb copy is restricted to in-frame clones and leaves out a portion. The sample yields about 20,000 clones, 50% to 70% seen once. This sequence joins TRBV11-2 and TRBJ2-3; a weak D match, TRBD2 (5 bases). This TCR was recovered from an adult woman with HIV who was CMV-seropositive. The sequenced sample was CD4+ T cells sorted from PBMCs after approximately 19-hour stimulation, obtained from a patient who received antiretroviral therapy. CDR3 sequence reads: CASSWSGSSTDTQYF. CDR3 bases: TGTGCCAGCAGCTGGAGCGGTTCTAGCACAGATACGCAGTATTTT.